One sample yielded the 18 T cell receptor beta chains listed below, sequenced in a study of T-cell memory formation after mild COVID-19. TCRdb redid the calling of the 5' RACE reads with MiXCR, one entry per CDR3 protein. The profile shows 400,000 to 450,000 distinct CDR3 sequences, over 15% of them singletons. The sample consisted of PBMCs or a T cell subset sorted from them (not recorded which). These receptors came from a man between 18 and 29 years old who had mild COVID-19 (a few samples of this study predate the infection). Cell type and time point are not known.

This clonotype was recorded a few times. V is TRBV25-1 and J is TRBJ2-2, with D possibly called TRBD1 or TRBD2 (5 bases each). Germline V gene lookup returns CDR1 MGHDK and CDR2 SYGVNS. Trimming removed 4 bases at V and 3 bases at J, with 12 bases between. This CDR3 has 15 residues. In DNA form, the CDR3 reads TGTGCCAGCAGTGTCACCGGGACCTACACCGGGGAGCTGTTTTTT. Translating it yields CASSVTGTYTGELFF. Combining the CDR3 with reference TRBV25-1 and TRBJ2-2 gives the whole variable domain EADIYQTPRYLVIGTGKKITLECSQTMGHDKMYWYQQDPGMELHLIHYSYGVNSTEKGDLSSESTVSRIRTEHFPLTLESARPSHTSQYLCASSVTGTYTGELFFGEGSRLTVL.

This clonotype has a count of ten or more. The DNA of the CDR3 is TGCGCCAGCAGCTTCGGTCCAGACGCCTACGAGCAGTACTTC. It codes for CASSFGPDAYEQYF. The chain has TRBV5-1 and TRBJ2-7; D not resolved. V lost 2 bases and J 2 bases, leaving 11 bases between the germline ends. CDR1 and CDR2 from the germline V gene are SGHRS and YFSETQ. The CDR3 covers 14 residues.

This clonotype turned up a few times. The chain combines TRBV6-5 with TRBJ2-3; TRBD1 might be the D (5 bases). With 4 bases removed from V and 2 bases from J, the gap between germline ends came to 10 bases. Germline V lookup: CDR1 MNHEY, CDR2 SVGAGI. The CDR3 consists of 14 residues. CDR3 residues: CASSSDRNTDTQYF. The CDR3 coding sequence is TGTGCCAGCAGTTCCGACAGAAACACAGATACGCAGTATTTT.

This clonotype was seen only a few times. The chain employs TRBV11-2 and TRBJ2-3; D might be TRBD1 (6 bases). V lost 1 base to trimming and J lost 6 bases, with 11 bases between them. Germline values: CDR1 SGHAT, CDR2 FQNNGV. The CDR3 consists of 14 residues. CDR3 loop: CASSLGTAEDTQYF. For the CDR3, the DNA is TGTGCCAGCAGCTTAGGGACAGCCGAGGATACGCAGTATTTT.

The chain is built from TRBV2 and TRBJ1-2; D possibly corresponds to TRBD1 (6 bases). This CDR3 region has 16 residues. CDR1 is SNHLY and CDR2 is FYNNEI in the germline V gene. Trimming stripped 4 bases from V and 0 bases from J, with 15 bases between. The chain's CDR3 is CASSGVFTGTNYGYTF. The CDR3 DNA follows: TGTGCCAGCAGTGGGGTATTTACAGGGACTAACTATGGCTACACCTTC. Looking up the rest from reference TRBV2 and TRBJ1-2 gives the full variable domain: EPEVTQTPSHQVTQMGQEVILRCVPISNHLYFYWYRQILGQKVEFLVSFYNNEISEKSEIFDDQFSVERPDGSNFTLKIRSTKLEDSAMYFCASSGVFTGTNYGYTFGSGTRLTVV.

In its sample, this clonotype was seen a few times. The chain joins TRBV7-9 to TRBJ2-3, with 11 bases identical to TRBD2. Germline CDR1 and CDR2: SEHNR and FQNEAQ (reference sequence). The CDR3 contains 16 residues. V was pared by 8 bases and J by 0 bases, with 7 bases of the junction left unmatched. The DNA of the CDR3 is TGTGCCAGCCACAAGGGACTAGCGGCTAGCACAGATACGCAGTATTTT. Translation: CASHKGLAASTDTQYF.

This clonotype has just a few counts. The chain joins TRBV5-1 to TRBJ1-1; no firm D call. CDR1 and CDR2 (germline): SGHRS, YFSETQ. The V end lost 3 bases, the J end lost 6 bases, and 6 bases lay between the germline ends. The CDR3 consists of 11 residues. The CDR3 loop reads CASSSDSEAFF. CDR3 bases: TGCGCCAGCAGCTCAGACTCTGAAGCTTTCTTT.

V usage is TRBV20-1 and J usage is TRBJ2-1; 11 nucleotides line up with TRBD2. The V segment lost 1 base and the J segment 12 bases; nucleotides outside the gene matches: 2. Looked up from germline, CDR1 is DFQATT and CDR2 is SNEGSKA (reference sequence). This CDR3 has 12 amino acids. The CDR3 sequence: CSARGGTSGQFF. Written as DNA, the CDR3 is TGCAGTGCTAGAGGGGGGACTAGCGGGCAGTTCTTC.

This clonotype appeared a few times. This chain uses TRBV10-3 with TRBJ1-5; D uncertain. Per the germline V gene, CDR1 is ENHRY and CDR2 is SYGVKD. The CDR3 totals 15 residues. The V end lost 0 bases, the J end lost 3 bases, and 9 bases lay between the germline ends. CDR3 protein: CAISESSENNQPQHF. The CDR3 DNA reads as TGTGCCATCAGTGAGTCGTCGGAGAACAATCAGCCCCAGCATTTT.

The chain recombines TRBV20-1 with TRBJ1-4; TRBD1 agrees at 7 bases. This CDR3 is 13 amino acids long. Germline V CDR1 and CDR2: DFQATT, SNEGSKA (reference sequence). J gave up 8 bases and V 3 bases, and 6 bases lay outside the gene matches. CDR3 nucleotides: TGCAGTGCTAGCAGGGGGATGTACGAAAAACTGTTTTTT. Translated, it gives CSASRGMYEKLFF.

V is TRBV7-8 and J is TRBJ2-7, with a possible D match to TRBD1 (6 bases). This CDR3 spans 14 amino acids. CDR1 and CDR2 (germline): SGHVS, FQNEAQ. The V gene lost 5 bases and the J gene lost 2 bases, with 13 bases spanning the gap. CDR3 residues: CASSPRDKAYEQYV. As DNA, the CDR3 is TGTGCCAGCAGCCCCCGGGACAAGGCCTACGAGCAGTACGTC.

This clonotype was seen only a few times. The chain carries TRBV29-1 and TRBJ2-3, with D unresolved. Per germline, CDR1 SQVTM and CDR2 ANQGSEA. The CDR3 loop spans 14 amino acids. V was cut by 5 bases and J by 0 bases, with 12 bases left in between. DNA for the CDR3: TGCAGCGTTTTTTTGGTCAGGAGCACAGATACGCAGTATTTT. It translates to CSVFLVRSTDTQYF.

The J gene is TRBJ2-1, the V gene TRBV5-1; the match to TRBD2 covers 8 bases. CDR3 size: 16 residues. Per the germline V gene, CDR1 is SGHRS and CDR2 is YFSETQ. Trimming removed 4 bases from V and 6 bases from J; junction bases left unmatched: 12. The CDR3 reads CASSPSPSGGVNEQFF. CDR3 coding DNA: TGCGCCAGCAGCCCGTCTCCCAGCGGGGGAGTCAATGAGCAGTTCTTC. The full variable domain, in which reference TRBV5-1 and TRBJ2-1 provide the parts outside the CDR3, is KAGVTQTPRYLIKTRGQQVTLSCSPISGHRSVSWYQQTPGQGLQFLFEYFSETQRNKGNFPGRFSGRQFSNSRSEMNVSTLELGDSALYLCASSPSPSGGVNEQFFGPGTRLTVL.

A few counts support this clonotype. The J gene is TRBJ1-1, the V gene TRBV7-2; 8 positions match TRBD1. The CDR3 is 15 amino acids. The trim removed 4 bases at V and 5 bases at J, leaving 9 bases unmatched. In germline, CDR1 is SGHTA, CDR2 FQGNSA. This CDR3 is CASSYHTDRDTEAFF. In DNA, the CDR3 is TGTGCCAGCAGCTATCACACGGACAGGGATACTGAAGCTTTCTTT.

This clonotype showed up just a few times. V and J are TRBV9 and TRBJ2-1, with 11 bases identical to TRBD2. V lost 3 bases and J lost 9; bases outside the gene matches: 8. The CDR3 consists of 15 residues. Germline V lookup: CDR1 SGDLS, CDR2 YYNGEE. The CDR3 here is CASSDPSGGLSEQFF. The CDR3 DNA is TGTGCCAGCAGCGACCCTAGCGGGGGGCTCAGTGAGCAGTTCTTC.

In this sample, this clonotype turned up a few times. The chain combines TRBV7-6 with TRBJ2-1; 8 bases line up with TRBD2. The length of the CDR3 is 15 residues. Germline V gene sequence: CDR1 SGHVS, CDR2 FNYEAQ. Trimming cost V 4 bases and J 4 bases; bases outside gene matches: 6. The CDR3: CASSYYSGEYNEQFF. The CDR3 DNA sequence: TGTGCCAGCAGCTACTATAGCGGGGAATACAATGAGCAGTTCTTC.

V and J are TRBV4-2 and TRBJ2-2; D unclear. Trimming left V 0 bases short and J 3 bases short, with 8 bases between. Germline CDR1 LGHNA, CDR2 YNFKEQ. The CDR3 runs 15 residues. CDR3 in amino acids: CASSQDLHYTGELFF. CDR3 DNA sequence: TGTGCCAGCAGCCAAGATCTTCATTACACCGGGGAGCTGTTTTTT.

The CDR3: CASSQASGANVLTF. The CDR3 DNA reads as TGTGCCAGCAGCCAAGCATCTGGGGCCAACGTCCTGACTTTC. V is TRBV3-1 and J is TRBJ2-6; D gene unclear. V lost 1 base, J lost 1 base, and 2 bases lay in between. The CDR3 is 14 amino acids. Germline CDR1 reads LGHDT; CDR2 reads YNNKEL (reference sequence).